Listed here are 32 T cell receptor beta chains from one sample, sequenced in a study of shared clonotypes between healthy human individuals. Here immunoSEQ multiplex PCR was the method, and the copy in TCRdb shows in-frame clones only, minus some. The table shows roughly 1,500,000 clones, with 98% occurring only once. Sequencing was performed on naive CD4+ T cells sorted from blood. Subset denoted: CD45RA+ positively selected. Receptors were obtained from a man aged 25 to 45 in good health.

V and J are TRBV7-9 and TRBJ2-2; 8 bases map to TRBD1. CDR1 and CDR2 (germline): SEHNR, FQNEAQ (reference sequence). This CDR3 comprises 17 residues. V lost 4 bases, J lost 7 bases, and 14 bases stayed unmatched. The chain's CDR3 is CASSWGQAMITRGELFF. Here the CDR3 DNA reads TGTGCCAGCAGCTGGGGACAGGCTATGATCACTCGCGGGGAGCTGTTTTTT.

This chain links TRBV5-1 with TRBJ2-5, with D perhaps matching TRBD2 (5 bases). The CDR3 length is 15 residues. Between the trimmed V and J ends, which lost 0 bases and 0 bases, there was a span of 9 bases. Germline CDR1 and CDR2: SGHRS and YFSETQ. CDR3: CASSLGERYQETQYF. In nucleotides, the CDR3 is TGCGCCAGCAGCTTGGGGGAGAGGTACCAAGAGACCCAGTACTTC.

This clone appeared once. CDR3 protein: CASTKRGQGTDTQYF. The CDR3 region has the DNA TGTGCCAGCACCAAGAGGGGGCAGGGCACAGATACGCAGTATTTT. The genes are TRBV2 and TRBJ2-3; 7 bases map to TRBD1. The CDR3 consists of 15 residues. After removal of 7 bases from V and 1 base from J, the junction contained 8 bases not matched to a gene. Germline V lookup: CDR1 SNHLY, CDR2 FYNNEI.

The V call is TRBV9, the J call TRBJ1-1; D is ambiguous. V was pared by 2 bases and J by 5 bases, with 10 bases between. This CDR3 comprises 13 residues. Germline CDR1 SGDLS, CDR2 YYNGEE. CDR3 loop: CASSVTAATEAFF. The CDR3 DNA reads TGTGCCAGCAGCGTTACGGCAGCTACTGAAGCTTTCTTT.

The chain couples TRBV5-1 to TRBJ2-7; 10 positions agree with TRBD1. The trim removed 0 bases at V and 3 bases at J, leaving 6 bases unmatched. The CDR3 runs to 16 residues. Germline CDR1 is SGHRS and CDR2 is YFSETQ. This chain's CDR3 is CASSLDYRDRGYEQYF. The CDR3 bases are TGCGCCAGCAGCTTGGATTACCGGGACAGGGGCTACGAGCAGTACTTC.

The V call is TRBV5-5, the J call TRBJ1-5, with D unclear. CDR1 is SGHKS, CDR2 YYEKEE, per germline (reference sequence). Trimming left V 1 base short and J 1 base short, with 9 bases between. The CDR3 sequence is 15 residues long. The CDR3 sequence: CASSLQVMSNQPQHF. The CDR3 coding sequence is TGTGCCAGCAGCTTGCAGGTAATGAGCAATCAGCCCCAGCATTTT.

This chain uses TRBV27 with TRBJ2-3; no clear D gene. Per the germline V gene, CDR1 is MNHEY and CDR2 is SMNVEV (reference sequence). V was cut by 4 bases and J by 0 bases, with 11 bases left in between. CDR3 length: 15 residues. CDR3 sequence: CASSSYGLSTDTQYF. The CDR3 coding sequence is TGTGCCAGCAGTTCATACGGGCTCAGCACAGATACGCAGTATTTT.

As for this clone: The sample has other DNA sequences that encode this CDR3 too. V gene TRBV9 combines with J gene TRBJ2-1; D might be TRBD1 (6 bases). CDR3 size: 15 residues. Germline assignment: CDR1 SGDLS and CDR2 YYNGEE. With 0 bases removed from V and 3 bases from J, the gap between germline ends came to 10 bases. Written as DNA, the CDR3 is TGTGCCAGCAGCGTAGAGGGGGACAACTACAATGAGCAGTTCTTC. This encodes CASSVEGDNYNEQFF.

V usage is TRBV27 and J usage is TRBJ2-2, with 8 bases aligning to TRBD1. Trimming removed 3 bases from V and 7 bases from J; junction bases left unmatched: 10. The germline V gene has CDR1 MNHEY and CDR2 SMNVEV (reference sequence). The CDR3 extends over 16 amino acids. The chain's CDR3 is CASSLGKDRENGELFF. The CDR3 DNA sequence: TGTGCCAGCAGTTTGGGGAAGGACAGGGAAAACGGGGAGCTGTTTTTT.

This rearrangement joins TRBV2 to TRBJ2-3; D not certain. The CDR3 totals 12 residues. V shed 5 bases and J shed 0 bases, with 3 bases lying between them. CDR1 and CDR2 from the germline V gene are SNHLY and FYNNEI. The chain's CDR3 is CASSQSTDTQYF. Here the CDR3 DNA reads TGTGCCAGCAGTCAAAGCACAGATACGCAGTATTTT.

This clone was detected once. The chain carries TRBV2 and TRBJ2-2; possible D gene TRBD2, 6 bases. The germline V gene encodes CDR1 SNHLY and CDR2 FYNNEI. The CDR3 spans 15 residues. The ends were cut back, 7 bases at V and 0 bases at J, with 12 bases in the middle. The CDR3 spells CASNLDYPNTGELFF. The CDR3 coding sequence is TGTGCCAGCAACCTGGACTACCCGAACACCGGGGAGCTGTTTTTT.

The V call is TRBV5-1, the J call TRBJ2-1; 10 bases agree with TRBD2. CDR1 and CDR2 from the germline V gene are SGHRS and YFSETQ. V shed 7 bases and J 1 base; nucleotides not matched to a gene: 11. This CDR3 comprises 17 residues. CDR3 coding DNA: TGCGCCAGCGCCTCGATAGCGGGAGGAGGTTCCTACAATGAGCAGTTCTTC. As protein: CASASIAGGGSYNEQFF.

The gene calls are TRBV28 and TRBJ1-2; 8 bases align to TRBD1. V dropped 2 bases and J dropped 3; count of bases not matched to a gene: 8. Germline CDR1 reads MDHEN; CDR2 reads SYDVKM. The CDR3 totals 16 residues. DNA of the CDR3: TGTGCCAGCAGTTTAGAAACAGGGGGGAAGGACTATGGCTACACCTTC. Its translation: CASSLETGGKDYGYTF.

This clone came up once. The V call is TRBV10-2, the J call TRBJ2-3, with 12 bases that match TRBD2. The CDR3 consists of 15 residues. Germline V gene data show CDR1 as WSHSY and CDR2 as SAAADI. Losses at the gene ends were 6 bases for V and 2 bases for J; bases not matched to a gene: 3. The chain's CDR3 is CASSGLAGITDTQYF. The CDR3 bases are TGCGCCAGCAGCGGACTAGCGGGAATCACAGATACGCAGTATTTT.

Regarding this clone: Other DNA sequences within the sample encode an identical CDR3. CDR3 DNA sequence: TGTGCCAGCTCACCTAGCGGGAACACCGGGGAGCTGTTTTTT. Encoded protein: CASSPSGNTGELFF. The chain recombines TRBV18 with TRBJ2-2; tentatively, D is TRBD2 (6 bases). CDR1 and CDR2 (germline): KGHSH, LQKENI. Trimming took 3 bases from V and 1 from J, leaving 6 bases between them. The length of the CDR3 is 14 residues.

This rearrangement joins TRBV10-2 to TRBJ2-7; no definite D call. Trimming took off 0 bases at V and 3 bases at J, with 15 bases between the two ends. The CDR3 is made up of 16 amino acids. CDR1 WSHSY and CDR2 SAAADI come from the germline V gene. The CDR3 sequence: CASSESTGGRNYEQYF. The CDR3 bases are TGCGCCAGCAGTGAGTCAACGGGTGGCAGAAACTACGAGCAGTACTTC.

V is TRBV18 and J is TRBJ2-7, with 12 bases identical to TRBD2. Germline V CDR1 and CDR2: KGHSH, LQKENI. V gave up 5 bases and J gave up 6 bases; unmatched junction bases: 8. The CDR3 spans 15 residues. The CDR3 region has the DNA TGTGCCAGCTCAAGATTACTAGCGGGAGGTCCCGAGCAGTACTTC. Protein: CASSRLLAGGPEQYF. Looking up the rest from reference TRBV18 and TRBJ2-7 gives the full variable domain: NAGVMQNPRHLVRRRGQEARLRCSPMKGHSHVYWYRQLPEEGLKFMVYLQKENIIDESGMPKERFSAEFPKEGPSILRIQQVVRGDSAAYFCASSRLLAGGPEQYFGPGTRLTVT.

The rearrangement links TRBV6-5 to TRBJ1-2; tentative D call: TRBD1 (6 bases). V lost 2 bases and J lost 3, with 13 bases in between. The length of the CDR3 is 15 residues. CDR1 and CDR2 from the germline V gene are MNHEY and SVGAGI. The CDR3 protein is CASSYGWGQDYGYTF. The DNA for the CDR3 is TGTGCCAGCAGTTACGGCTGGGGGCAAGACTATGGCTACACCTTC.

The chain uses TRBV6-5 and TRBJ2-7; weak D call: TRBD2 (5 bases). CDR3 length: 13 amino acids. V gave up 6 bases and J gave up 4 bases, with 13 bases separating them. The germline V gene has CDR1 MNHEY and CDR2 SVGAGI. The CDR3, as DNA: TGTGCCAGCAGATTGACGGGGTTATACGAGCAGTACTTC. It translates to CASRLTGLYEQYF.

The chain uses TRBV10-3 and TRBJ2-7, with a possible D match to TRBD1 (6 bases). Germline V lookup: CDR1 ENHRY, CDR2 SYGVKD. There are 12 residues in the CDR3. V was pared by 5 bases and J by 4 bases, with 9 bases between. In DNA form, the CDR3 reads TGTGCCATCAGTACTACAGGGTACGAGCAGTACTTC. Protein sequence: CAISTTGYEQYF.

The chain links TRBV28 to TRBJ1-3, with D possibly matching TRBD1 (5 bases). CDR1 MDHEN and CDR2 SYDVKM come from the germline V gene. This CDR3 is 15 amino acids long. The V and J ends lost 3 bases and 3 bases respectively, with 12 bases between them. CDR3 region: CASSFRGTLGNTIYF. CDR3 DNA sequence: TGTGCCAGCAGTTTCCGGGGGACCCTTGGAAACACCATATATTTT. The full variable domain, completed using reference TRBV28 and TRBJ1-3, is DVKVTQSSRYLVKRTGEKVFLECVQDMDHENMFWYRQDPGLGLRLIYFSYDVKMKEKGDIPEGYSVSREKKERFSLILESASTNQTSMYLCASSFRGTLGNTIYFGEGSWLTVV.

The chain joins TRBV10-3 to TRBJ2-3; 10 bases agree with TRBD2. This CDR3 is 17 amino acids long. Germline CDR1 ENHRY, CDR2 SYGVKD. The V gene end was trimmed by 6 bases and the J gene end by 5 bases; junction bases not matched to a gene: 14. This CDR3 reads CAIRGEGAASGRDTQYF. The CDR3 DNA is TGTGCCATCAGAGGGGAGGGGGCGGCTAGCGGGAGAGATACGCAGTATTTT.

This chain joins TRBV6-5 and TRBJ1-1; D gene uncertain. The germline V gene has CDR1 MNHEY and CDR2 SVGAGI. The CDR3 totals 15 residues. V shed 0 bases and J shed 1 base, with 9 bases lying between them. This CDR3 is CASSYSEISNTEAFF. For the CDR3, the DNA is TGTGCCAGCAGTTACTCAGAAATATCGAACACTGAAGCTTTCTTT.

This clone is a singleton in its sample. J is TRBJ2-3 and V is TRBV6-6, with D possibly called TRBD1 or TRBD2 (5 bases each). This CDR3 has 14 amino acids. The V and J ends lost 6 bases and 1 base respectively, with 11 bases between them. CDR1 and CDR2 (germline): MNHNY, SVGAGI (reference sequence). The CDR3 reads CASSSPGRTDTQYF. The CDR3 bases are TGTGCCAGCAGCTCCCCGGGGCGCACAGATACGCAGTATTTT.

The J gene is TRBJ1-1, the V gene TRBV18, with unresolved D. This CDR3 is 14 amino acids long. Trimming took 3 bases from V and 1 from J, leaving 9 bases between them. Germline V gives CDR1 KGHSH, CDR2 LQKENI. The CDR3 coding sequence is TGTGCCAGCTCACCGGGGAGGAAGAACACTGAAGCTTTCTTT. Its protein product is CASSPGRKNTEAFF. Full variable domain (missing parts from reference TRBV18 and TRBJ1-1): NAGVMQNPRHLVRRRGQEARLRCSPMKGHSHVYWYRQLPEEGLKFMVYLQKENIIDESGMPKERFSAEFPKEGPSILRIQQVVRGDSAAYFCASSPGRKNTEAFFGQGTRLTVV.

This rearrangement joins TRBV28 to TRBJ1-1; no reliable D call. V lost 6 bases and J 1 base, leaving 12 bases between the germline ends. The length of the CDR3 is 14 residues. Germline CDR1 is MDHEN and CDR2 is SYDVKM. The CDR3 region is CASSQSRPNTEAFF. The CDR3 nucleotides are TGTGCCAGCAGCCAAAGCCGGCCGAACACTGAAGCTTTCTTT.

Written as DNA, the CDR3 is TGCGCCAGCAGCTTCGGTGTAAGCACAGATACGCAGTATTTT. Translation gives CASSFGVSTDTQYF. The V gene is TRBV5-1, the J gene TRBJ2-3; no firm D call. This CDR3 has 14 amino acids. CDR1 and CDR2 from the germline V gene are SGHRS and YFSETQ. Trimming took off 2 bases at V and 0 bases at J, with 7 bases between the two ends.

The CDR3 sequence: CASSLGQPTEKTQYF. CDR3 DNA sequence: TGTGCCAGCAGCTTGGGACAACCAACCGAGAAGACCCAGTACTTC. The V call is TRBV5-4, the J call TRBJ2-5; no clear D gene. The length of the CDR3 is 15 residues. The V end lost 0 bases, the J end lost 6 bases, and 15 bases lay between the germline ends. Per germline, CDR1 SGHNT and CDR2 YYREEE (reference sequence).

This chain joins TRBV11-2 and TRBJ2-1, with D unclear. The CDR3 is made up of 16 amino acids. From germline, CDR1 is SGHAT and CDR2 FQNNGV. V was pared by 1 base and J by 0 bases, with 10 bases between. The CDR3 region is CASSLVVSSSYNEQFF. The DNA of the CDR3 is TGTGCCAGCAGCTTAGTTGTCTCGAGCTCCTACAATGAGCAGTTCTTC. The full variable domain, its missing parts supplied by reference TRBV11-2 and TRBJ2-1, is EAGVAQSPRYKIIEKRQSVAFWCNPISGHATLYWYQQILGQGPKLLIQFQNNGVVDDSQLPKDRFSAERLKGVDSTLKIQPAKLEDSAVYLCASSLVVSSSYNEQFFGPGTRLTVL.

The rearrangement uses TRBV19 and TRBJ2-5; 8 nucleotides agree with TRBD1. This CDR3 region has 14 residues. Per germline, CDR1 LNHDA and CDR2 SQIVND (reference sequence). Trimming took 6 bases from V and 5 from J; bases not matched to a gene: 8. In DNA, the CDR3 is TGTGCCAGTAGCAACAACAGGGGGGAGGAGACCCAGTACTTC. This encodes CASSNNRGEETQYF. The variable domain in full, with the rest retrieved from reference TRBV19 and TRBJ2-5, is DGGITQSPKYLFRKEGQNVTLSCEQNLNHDAMYWYRQDPGQGLRLIYYSQIVNDFQKGDIAEGYSVSREKKESFPLTVTSAQKNPTAFYLCASSNNRGEETQYFGPGTRLLVL.

The CDR3 DNA sequence: TGTGCCAGCAGTCAACCGGTAGCGGGAGAAACCGGGGAGCTGTTTTTT. Its protein is CASSQPVAGETGELFF. The chain joins TRBV5-4 to TRBJ2-2; 9 bases fit TRBD2. Germline-derived CDR1 and CDR2 are SGHNT and YYREEE (reference sequence). The CDR3 length is 16 residues. The V and J ends lost 5 bases and 5 bases, in that order; junction bases with no gene match: 10.

V gene TRBV5-5 combines with J gene TRBJ1-5, with TRBD1 as a possible D gene (5 bases). Per germline, CDR1 SGHKS and CDR2 YYEKEE (reference sequence). The germline V and J ends were trimmed by 0 bases and 3 bases, with 13 bases remaining between them. This CDR3 is built from 16 residues. The CDR3 is CASSLAPGPYNQPQHF. The CDR3 DNA reads TGTGCCAGCAGCTTGGCGCCGGGGCCATACAATCAGCCCCAGCATTTT. The full variable domain, in which reference TRBV5-5 and TRBJ1-5 provide the parts outside the CDR3, is DAGVTQSPTHLIKTRGQQVTLRCSPISGHKSVSWYQQVLGQGPQFIFQYYEKEERGRGNFPDRFSARQFPNYSSELNVNALLLGDSALYLCASSLAPGPYNQPQHFGDGTRLSIL.